Sequencing of this T cell receptor beta chain was carried out in a study of graft-versus-host responses after intestinal transplantation. Study background: Recipients received multivisceral, liver-intestinal, or isolated intestinal transplants. The study gave all recipients anti-thymocyte globulin induction, then tacrolimus and steroids for roughly 3 years. Study-level points and caveats: Allograft graft-versus-host to host-versus-graft clonal ratios ran high in patients with graft-donor T cell macrochimerism. Recipient marrow harbored GvH clones, some of which surfaced first in ileum or blood.

This CDR3 region has 12 residues. Germline lookup yields CDR1 SNHLY and CDR2 FYNNEI. To note about this clone: The antigen is unknown. At one of its ends the junction is not consistent with the germline gene, which may arise from a read error.

This table comes from immunoSEQ multiplex PCR, and its TCRdb copy is limited to in-frame clones, with some not included. The table lists approximately 130,000 clones, over 85% of them singletons. This chain joins TRBV2 and TRBJ2-7; the match to TRBD1 covers 8 bases. The sequence came from a human donor who received an intestinal transplant. Here the sequenced sample was unstimulated CD4+ T cells sorted from spleen or lymph node cells, taken before intestinal transplant. Here the CDR3 DNA reads TGTGCCAGCAGTCCGGGACAGGCCCTGGATAACTTC. This gives the protein CASSPGQALDNF.